This T cell receptor beta chain was recovered during a study of control samples from healthy donors and cancer patients. This table comes from immunoSEQ multiplex PCR, and its TCRdb copy is limited to in-frame clones, with some not included. The sample has fewer than 15,000 clones, approximately 80% seen once. This CDR3 region has 15 residues. V was cut by 1 base and J by 6 bases, with 13 bases left in between. The germline CDR1 and CDR2 sequences are KGHSH and LQKENI. In its sample, this clone was seen once. This sequence joins TRBV18 and TRBJ2-1, with a weak D call TRBD2 (5 bases). This TCR derives from a female donor with lung cancer. The sample consisted of formalin-fixed, paraffin-embedded tissue. The CDR3, as DNA: TGTGCCAGCTCACCACTACTAGGAACGGGCAATGAGCAGTTCTTC. It encodes CASSPLLGTGNEQFF. Full variable domain (remainder filled in from reference TRBV18 and TRBJ2-1): NAGVMQNPRHLVRRRGQEARLRCSPMKGHSHVYWYRQLPEEGLKFMVYLQKENIIDESGMPKERFSAEFPKEGPSILRIQQVVRGDSAAYFCASSPLLGTGNEQFFGPGTRLTVL.